These T cell receptor beta chains were read from a single sample in a study of cytotoxic CD8 clonotypes in ibrutinib-treated CLL. The protocol was immunoSEQ multiplex PCR, while the TCRdb copy is restricted to in-frame clones and leaves out a portion. This sample has more than 200,000 clones; 65% to 80% occur once, and the top ten carry about 6.2%. The input for sequencing was PBMCs, taken after 12 months of ibrutinib treatment. The origin of the receptors is a human donor with chronic lymphocytic leukemia. CDR3s include the opening cysteine and the closing phenylalanine or tryptophan. The D gene is left open where the match is weak. Size is omitted from some rows. Given values are once, few, many or a class for expanded clones.

v_gene,j_gene,abundance,d_gene,CDR3aa,CDR3nt
TRBV4-1,TRBJ2-7,.,TRBD2,CASRGTSGSSARQYF,TGCGCCAGCAGAGGGACTAGCGGGAGTAGCGCACGGCAGTACTTC
TRBV19,TRBJ1-2,.,.,CASIAGQGPFYGYTF,TGTGCCAGTATCGCAGGGCAGGGCCCATTTTATGGCTACACCTTC
TRBV20-1,TRBJ2-7,.,.,CSASYEQYF,TGCAGTGCTAGTTACGAGCAGTACTTC
TRBV7-9,TRBJ1-2,.,.,CVGRSGVGIRYGYTF,TGTGTTGGTCGTTCGGGGGTCGGGATACGCTATGGCTACACCTTC
TRBV6-5,TRBJ1-3,.,.,CASSGRGYGNTIYF,TGTGCCAGCAGTGGCAGGGGATACGGAAACACCATATATTTT
TRBV28,TRBJ2-2,.,.,CASKTGTQTPSNTGELFF,TGTGCCAGCAAAACCGGGACTCAAACCCCCTCGAACACCGGGGAGCTGTTTTTT
TRBV7-9,TRBJ1-1,.,.,CASSLVLANTEAFF,TGTGCCAGCAGCTTAGTCCTTGCGAACACTGAAGCTTTCTTT
TRBV5-1,TRBJ2-7,.,.,CASSPYGGDTYEQYF,TGCGCCAGCAGCCCCTATGGGGGGGACACCTACGAGCAGTACTTC
TRBV28,TRBJ2-7,few,.,CASSWSPGTTSSYEQYF,TGTGCCAGCAGTTGGTCCCCCGGGACGACAAGCTCCTACGAGCAGTACTTC
TRBV6-1,TRBJ1-2,.,.,CASSERGYGYTF,TGTGCCAGCAGTGAACGCGGGTATGGCTACACCTTC
TRBV10-3,TRBJ1-2,.,.,CAISELGKDGYTF,TGTGCCATCAGTGAACTGGGAAAGGATGGCTACACCTTC
TRBV7-3,TRBJ2-1,few,.,CASSLNPSLGQFF,TGTGCCAGCAGCTTAAATCCTAGCCTGGGGCAGTTCTTC
TRBV7-2,TRBJ2-5,.,.,CASSPHSAEETQYF,TGTGCCAGCAGCCCCCATTCAGCGGAAGAGACCCAGTACTTC
TRBV11-2,TRBJ2-7,.,.,CASSLAGQRTYEQYF,TGTGCCAGCAGCTTAGCAGGACAGCGAACCTACGAGCAGTACTTC
TRBV30,TRBJ2-7,.,.,CAWSWGEWSEQYF,TGTGCCTGGAGCTGGGGAGAGTGGTCCGAGCAGTACTTC
TRBV7-2,TRBJ1-5,once,.,CASSLVFNQPQHF,TGTGCCAGCAGCTTAGTCTTCAATCAGCCCCAGCATTTT
TRBV30,TRBJ2-7,.,.,CAWSHDDRGQDEQYF,TGTGCCTGGAGTCACGATGATCGGGGGCAAGACGAGCAGTACTTC
TRBV4-2,TRBJ1-1,.,TRBD1,CASSQEILPRGGQGGTEAFF,TGTGCCAGCAGCCAAGAAATCCTTCCCAGGGGGGGACAGGGTGGGACTGAAGCTTTCTTT
TRBV29-1,TRBJ2-7,.,.,CSVEDNLNWGYMVPVMEQYF,TGCAGCGTTGAAGATAATTTAAACTGGGGGTATATGGTTCCCGTTATGGAGCAGTACTTC
TRBV28,TRBJ1-2,once,TRBD1,CASSAPGQVFYGYTF,TGTGCCAGCAGTGCCCCCGGACAGGTCTTCTATGGCTACACCTTC
TRBV21-1,TRBJ2-1,.,.,CASSNGQFF,TGTGCCAGCAGCAATGGGCAGTTCTTC
TRBV21-1,TRBJ2-6,.,.,CASTYRDGAPNVLTF,TGTGCCAGCACCTACCGGGACGGAGCCCCCAACGTCCTGACTTTC
TRBV9,TRBJ1-2,.,.,CASRRGGVDGYTF,TGTGCCAGCAGACGGGGCGGGGTAGATGGCTACACCTTC
TRBV5-1,TRBJ2-1,.,TRBD1,CASSFIQGGDGQFF,TGCGCCAGCAGTTTTATCCAAGGGGGCGACGGGCAGTTCTTC
TRBV7-2,TRBJ2-7,.,.,CASSLARRGTYEQYF,TGTGCCAGCAGCTTAGCGCGCAGGGGAACCTACGAGCAGTACTTC
TRBV15,TRBJ1-1,.,.,CATSSVYSGTEAFF,TGTGCCACCAGCAGCGTTTACAGCGGCACTGAAGCTTTCTTT
TRBV11-2,TRBJ2-7,.,.,CASSWIQGPFHEQYF,TGTGCCAGCAGCTGGATTCAGGGTCCTTTCCACGAGCAGTACTTC
TRBV27,TRBJ2-3,.,TRBD2,CASSLSTSGAFTTQYF,TGTGCCAGCAGTTTATCCACTAGCGGGGCGTTTACTACGCAGTATTTT
TRBV11-2,TRBJ2-3,.,.,CASSLGAENTDTQYF,TGTGCCAGCAGCTTAGGGGCAGAAAACACAGATACGCAGTATTTT
TRBV5-6,TRBJ1-1,.,.,CASSLAQGGTLYTEAFF,TGTGCCAGCAGCTTGGCGCAGGGAGGGACTTTGTACACTGAAGCTTTCTTT
TRBV9,TRBJ2-1,few,.,CASSVDAGVLGEQFF,TGTGCCAGCAGCGTAGACGCGGGTGTTTTGGGTGAGCAGTTCTTC
TRBV6-5,TRBJ2-2,.,TRBD1,CASSYGTGANTGELFF,TGTGCCAGCAGTTACGGGACAGGGGCGAACACCGGGGAGCTGTTTTTT
TRBV11-2,TRBJ2-7,.,.,CASSPRELTYEQYF,TGTGCCAGCAGTCCACGGGAGCTTACCTACGAGCAGTACTTC
TRBV7-2,TRBJ2-2,once,.,CASSSQAQGMTGELFF,TGTGCCAGCAGCTCCCAGGCGCAGGGGATGACCGGGGAGCTGTTTTTT
TRBV18,TRBJ2-3,.,.,CASSPGDTQYF,TGTGCCAGCTCACCAGGGGATACGCAGTATTTT
TRBV15,TRBJ2-7,.,TRBD1,CATSRGGSGGTYEQYF,TGTGCCACCAGCAGAGGTGGTTCAGGGGGTACCTACGAGCAGTACTTC
TRBV5-6,TRBJ2-1,.,TRBD2,CASTPSSGDEQFF,TGTGCCAGCACTCCATCGAGCGGGGATGAGCAGTTCTTC